This T cell receptor beta chain was obtained from a study of cytomegalovirus exposure and HLA in healthy donors. Vbeta (60) and Jbeta (13) primers were used in the PCR. Repertoires were generated with immunoSEQ multiplex PCR, while TCRdb's copy carries only in-frame clones and drops some. The sample lists 220,000 or so clones, approximately 80% occurring once. The CDR3 extends over 14 amino acids. Trimming cost V 7 bases and J 6 bases, with 19 bases left between them. In germline, CDR1 is SQVTM, CDR2 ANQGSEA. The genes are TRBV29-1 and TRBJ2-1; TRBD1 might be the D (6 bases). The specimen was PBMCs. The clonotype comes from a male donor in good health and CMV-seronegative. The CDR3 reads CSAARGVSSNEQFF. The CDR3 DNA reads as TGCAGCGCCGCCAGGGGCGTCAGTTCCAATGAGCAGTTCTTC.